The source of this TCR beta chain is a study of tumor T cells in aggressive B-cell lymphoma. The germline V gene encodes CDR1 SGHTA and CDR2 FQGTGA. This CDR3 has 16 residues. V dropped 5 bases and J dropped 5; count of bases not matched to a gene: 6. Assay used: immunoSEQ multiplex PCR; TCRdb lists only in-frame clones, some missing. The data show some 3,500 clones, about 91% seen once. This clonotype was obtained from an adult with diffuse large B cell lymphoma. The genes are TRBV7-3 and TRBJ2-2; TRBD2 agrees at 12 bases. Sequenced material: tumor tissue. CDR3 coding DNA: TGTGCCAGCAGCGCGGGACTAGCGGGCAATACCGGGGAGCTGTTTTTT. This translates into CASSAGLAGNTGELFF.